This TCR beta chain is drawn from a study of STAT3 mutations in large granular lymphocyte leukemia. Whole-study context: Among longitudinally sequenced T-LGLL patients, roughly half had canonical activating STAT3 mutations detected. Over half of T-LGLL patients had one or more immunosuppressive regimens.

General study points: Suggested: STAT3 mutation was not the ancestral event for these clonal expansions. At least one immunodominant TCR beta clonotype appeared in every T-cell large granular lymphocyte leukemia patient.

This table comes from immunoSEQ multiplex PCR, and its TCRdb copy is limited to in-frame clones, with some not included. This table holds tens of thousands of clones, 94% found once. Note on this clone: Its target is not known.

The CDR3 has 16 amino acids. Trimming took 3 bases from V and 7 from J; bases not matched to a gene: 8. Per germline, CDR1 KGHSH and CDR2 LQKENI. The receptor was isolated from a man aged 35 to 55 with T-cell large granular lymphocyte leukemia. Some clones in this sample may be carry-over from other donors' samples. The rearrangement joins TRBV18 to TRBJ2-1; the match to TRBD2 covers 11 bases. Specimen: peripheral blood mononuclear cells. CDR3 in DNA: TGTGCCAGCTCACCCGAACAGGGACTAGCGGTTAATGAGCAGTTCTTC. Translated: CASSPEQGLAVNEQFF.